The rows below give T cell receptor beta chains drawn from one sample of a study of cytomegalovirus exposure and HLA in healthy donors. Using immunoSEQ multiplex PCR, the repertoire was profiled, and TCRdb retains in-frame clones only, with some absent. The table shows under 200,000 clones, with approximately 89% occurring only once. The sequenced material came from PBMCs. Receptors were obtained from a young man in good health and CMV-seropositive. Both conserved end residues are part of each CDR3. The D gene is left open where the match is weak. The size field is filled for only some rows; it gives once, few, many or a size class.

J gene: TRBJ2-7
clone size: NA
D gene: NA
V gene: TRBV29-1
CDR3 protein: CSVARSSYEQYF
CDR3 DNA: TGCAGCGTTGCCAGAAGCTCCTACGAGCAGTACTTC

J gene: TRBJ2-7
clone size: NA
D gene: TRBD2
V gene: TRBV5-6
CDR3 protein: CASSLLGLAGTYEQYF
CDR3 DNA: TGTGCCAGCAGCTTGCTGGGACTAGCGGGTACCTACGAGCAGTACTTC

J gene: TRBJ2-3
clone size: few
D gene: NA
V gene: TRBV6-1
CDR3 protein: CASSGIQGGTDTQYF
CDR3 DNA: TGTGCCAGCAGTGGGATACAGGGAGGGACAGATACGCAGTATTTT

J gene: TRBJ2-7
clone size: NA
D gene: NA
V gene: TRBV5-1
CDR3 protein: CASSPPEHYEQYF
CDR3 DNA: TGCGCCAGCAGCCCCCCCGAACACTACGAGCAGTACTTC

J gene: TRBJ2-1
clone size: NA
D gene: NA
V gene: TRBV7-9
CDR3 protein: CASSPSQRPWDEQFF
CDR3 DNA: TGTGCCAGCAGCCCCAGCCAGCGGCCATGGGATGAGCAGTTCTTC

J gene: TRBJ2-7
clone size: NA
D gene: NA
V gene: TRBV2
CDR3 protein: CASSERRSSYEQYF
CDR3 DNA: TGTGCCAGCAGTGAAAGGCGGAGCTCCTACGAGCAGTACTTC

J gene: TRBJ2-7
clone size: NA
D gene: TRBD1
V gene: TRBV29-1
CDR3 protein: CSVEGGWTGRNEQYF
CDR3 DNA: TGCAGCGTTGAAGGAGGTTGGACAGGGCGGAACGAGCAGTACTTC

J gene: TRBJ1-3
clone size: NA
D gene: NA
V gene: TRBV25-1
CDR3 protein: CASSDHRAGNTIYF
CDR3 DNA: TGTGCCAGCAGTGATCACAGGGCTGGAAACACCATATATTTT

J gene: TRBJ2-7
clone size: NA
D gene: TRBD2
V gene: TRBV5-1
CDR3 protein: CASRPWSLAGGPRRYEQYF
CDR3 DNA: TGCGCCAGCAGACCTTGGAGTCTAGCGGGAGGGCCCAGAAGATACGAGCAGTACTTC

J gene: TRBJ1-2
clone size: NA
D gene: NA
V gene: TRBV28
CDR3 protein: CASSLRGNYGYTF
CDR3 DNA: TGTGCCAGCAGTTTAAGGGGGAACTATGGCTACACCTTC

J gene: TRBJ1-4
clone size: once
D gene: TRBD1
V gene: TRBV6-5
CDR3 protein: CASSYGGTGAEKLFF
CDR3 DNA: TGTGCCAGCAGTTACGGCGGGACAGGAGCAGAAAAACTGTTTTTT

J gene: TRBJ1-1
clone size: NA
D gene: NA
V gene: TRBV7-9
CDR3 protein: CASSRGREDFSLSTEAFF
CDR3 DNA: TGTGCCAGCAGCAGGGGCAGGGAAGATTTCAGTCTTAGCACTGAAGCTTTCTTT

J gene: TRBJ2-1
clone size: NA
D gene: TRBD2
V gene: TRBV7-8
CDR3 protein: CASSPRLAAFLYNEQFF
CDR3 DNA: TGTGCCAGCAGCCCCCGACTAGCGGCCTTTCTCTACAATGAGCAGTTCTTC

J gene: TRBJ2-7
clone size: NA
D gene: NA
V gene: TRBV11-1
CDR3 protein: CASSLATAAYEQYF
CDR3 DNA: TGTGCCAGCAGCTTAGCGACAGCCGCCTACGAGCAGTACTTC

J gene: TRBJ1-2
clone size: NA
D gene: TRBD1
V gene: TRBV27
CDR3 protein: CASSPPGQTYGYTF
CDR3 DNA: TGTGCCAGCAGTCCCCCGGGACAGACCTATGGCTACACCTTC

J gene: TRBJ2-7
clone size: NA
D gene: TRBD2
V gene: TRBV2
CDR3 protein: CASRARLAEAYEQYF
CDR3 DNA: TGTGCCAGCAGGGCAAGACTAGCGGAGGCCTACGAGCAGTACTTC

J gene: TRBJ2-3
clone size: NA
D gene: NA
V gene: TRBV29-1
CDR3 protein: CSVEDRHTQYF
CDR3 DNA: TGCAGCGTTGAAGATCGTCATACGCAGTATTTT

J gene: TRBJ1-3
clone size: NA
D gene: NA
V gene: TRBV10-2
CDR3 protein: CASSDISGNTIYF
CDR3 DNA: TGCGCCAGCAGTGACATCTCTGGAAACACCATATATTTT

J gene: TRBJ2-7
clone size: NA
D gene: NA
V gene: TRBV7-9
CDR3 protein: CASSLTGGNYEQYF
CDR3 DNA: TGTGCCAGCAGCTTAACTGGGGGGAACTACGAGCAGTACTTC

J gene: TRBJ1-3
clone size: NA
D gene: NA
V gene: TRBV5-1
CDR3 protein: CASSPQQGSGNTIYF
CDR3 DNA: TGCGCCAGCAGCCCGCAACAGGGCTCTGGAAACACCATATATTTT

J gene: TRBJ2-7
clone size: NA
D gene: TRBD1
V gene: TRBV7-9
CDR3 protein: CASSPGTGYEQYF
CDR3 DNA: TGTGCCAGCAGCCCCGGGACAGGCTACGAGCAGTACTTC

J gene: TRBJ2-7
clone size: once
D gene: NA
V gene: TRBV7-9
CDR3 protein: CASSLTGFYEQYF
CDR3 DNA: TGTGCCAGCAGCTTGACAGGTTTCTACGAGCAGTACTTC

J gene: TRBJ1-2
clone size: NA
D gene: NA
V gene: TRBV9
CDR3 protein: CASSVDSFYGYTF
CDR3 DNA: TGTGCCAGCAGCGTAGACTCCTTTTATGGCTACACCTTC

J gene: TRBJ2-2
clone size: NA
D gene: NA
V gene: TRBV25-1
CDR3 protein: CASSEIGGEGTGELFF
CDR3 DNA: TGTGCCAGCAGTGAAATAGGGGGAGAAGGCACCGGGGAGCTGTTTTTT

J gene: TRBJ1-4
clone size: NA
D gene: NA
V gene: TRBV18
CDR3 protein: CASSPSQGGEKLFF
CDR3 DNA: TGTGCCAGCTCACCATCGCAGGGAGGCGAAAAACTGTTTTTT

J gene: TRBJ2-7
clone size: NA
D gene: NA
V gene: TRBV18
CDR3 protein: CASSPTGTLLYEQYF
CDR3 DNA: TGTGCCAGCTCGCCGACGGGGACACTTCTCTACGAGCAGTACTTC